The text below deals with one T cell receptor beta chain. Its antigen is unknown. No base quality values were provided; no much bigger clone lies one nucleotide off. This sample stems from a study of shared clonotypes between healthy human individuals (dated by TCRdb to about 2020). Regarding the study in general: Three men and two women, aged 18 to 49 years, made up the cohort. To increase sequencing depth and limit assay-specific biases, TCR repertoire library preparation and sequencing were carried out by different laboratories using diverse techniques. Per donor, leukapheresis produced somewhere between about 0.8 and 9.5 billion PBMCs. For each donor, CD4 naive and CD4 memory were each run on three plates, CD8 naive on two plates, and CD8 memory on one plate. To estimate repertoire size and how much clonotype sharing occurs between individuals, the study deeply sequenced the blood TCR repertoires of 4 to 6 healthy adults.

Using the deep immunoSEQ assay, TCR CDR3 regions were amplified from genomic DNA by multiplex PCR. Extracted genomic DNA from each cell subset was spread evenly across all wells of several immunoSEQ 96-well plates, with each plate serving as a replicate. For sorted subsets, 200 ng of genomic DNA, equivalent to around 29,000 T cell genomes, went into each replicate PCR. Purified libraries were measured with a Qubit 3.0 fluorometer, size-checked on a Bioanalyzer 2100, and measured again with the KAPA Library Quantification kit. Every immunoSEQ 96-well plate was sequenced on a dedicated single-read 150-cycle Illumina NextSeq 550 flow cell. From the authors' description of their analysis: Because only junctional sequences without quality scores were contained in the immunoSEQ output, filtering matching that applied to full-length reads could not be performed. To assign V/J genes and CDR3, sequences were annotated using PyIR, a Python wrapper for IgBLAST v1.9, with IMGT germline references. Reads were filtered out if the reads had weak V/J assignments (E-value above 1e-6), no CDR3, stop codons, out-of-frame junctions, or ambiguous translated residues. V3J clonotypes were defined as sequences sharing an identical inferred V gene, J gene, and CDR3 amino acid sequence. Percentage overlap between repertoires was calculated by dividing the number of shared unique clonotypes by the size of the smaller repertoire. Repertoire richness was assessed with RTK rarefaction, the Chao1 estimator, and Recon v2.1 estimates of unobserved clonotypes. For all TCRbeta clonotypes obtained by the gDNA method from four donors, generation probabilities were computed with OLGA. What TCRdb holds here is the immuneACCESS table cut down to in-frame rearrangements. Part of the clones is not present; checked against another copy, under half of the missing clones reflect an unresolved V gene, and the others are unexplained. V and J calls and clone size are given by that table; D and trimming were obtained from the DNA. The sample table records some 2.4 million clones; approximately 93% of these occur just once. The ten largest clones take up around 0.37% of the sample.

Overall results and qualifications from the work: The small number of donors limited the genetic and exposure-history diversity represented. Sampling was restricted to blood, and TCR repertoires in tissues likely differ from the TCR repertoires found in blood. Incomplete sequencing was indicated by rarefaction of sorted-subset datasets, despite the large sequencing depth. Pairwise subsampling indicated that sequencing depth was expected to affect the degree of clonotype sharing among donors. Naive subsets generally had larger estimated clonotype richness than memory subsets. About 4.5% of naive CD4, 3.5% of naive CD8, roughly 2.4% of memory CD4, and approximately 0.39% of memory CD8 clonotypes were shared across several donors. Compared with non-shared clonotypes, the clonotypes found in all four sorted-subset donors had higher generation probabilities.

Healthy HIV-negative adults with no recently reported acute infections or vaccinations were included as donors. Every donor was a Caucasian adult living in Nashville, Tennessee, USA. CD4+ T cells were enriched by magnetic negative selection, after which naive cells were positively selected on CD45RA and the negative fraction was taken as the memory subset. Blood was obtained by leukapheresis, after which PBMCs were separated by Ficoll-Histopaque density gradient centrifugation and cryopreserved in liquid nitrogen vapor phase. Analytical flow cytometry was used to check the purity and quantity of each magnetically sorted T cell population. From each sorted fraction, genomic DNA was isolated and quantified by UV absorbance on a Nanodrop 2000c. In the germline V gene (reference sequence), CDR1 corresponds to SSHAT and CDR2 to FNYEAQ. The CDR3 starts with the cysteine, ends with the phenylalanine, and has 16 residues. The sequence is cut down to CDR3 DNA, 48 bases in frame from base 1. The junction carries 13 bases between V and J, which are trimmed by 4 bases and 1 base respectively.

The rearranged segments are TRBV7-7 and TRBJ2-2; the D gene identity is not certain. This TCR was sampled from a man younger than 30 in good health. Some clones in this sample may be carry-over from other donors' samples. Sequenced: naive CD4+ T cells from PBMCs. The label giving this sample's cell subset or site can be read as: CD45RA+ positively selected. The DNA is TGTGCCAGCAGCTCCCGGGTACAGAGGAACACCGGGGAGCTGTTTTTT. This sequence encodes CASSSRVQRNTGELFF.